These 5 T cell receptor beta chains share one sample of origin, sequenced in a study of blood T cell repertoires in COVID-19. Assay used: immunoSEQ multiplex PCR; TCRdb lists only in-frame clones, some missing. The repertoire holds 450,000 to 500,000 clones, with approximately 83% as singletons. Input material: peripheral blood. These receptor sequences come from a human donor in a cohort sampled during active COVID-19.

CDR3 region: CASSPHGAGDTDTQYF. The CDR3 DNA follows: TGTGCCAGCAGCCCCCATGGAGCAGGGGACACAGATACGCAGTATTTT. The chain couples TRBV3-1 (or the pseudogene TRBV3-2) to TRBJ2-3; possible D gene TRBD1, 6 bases. Trimming stripped 4 bases from V and 2 bases from J, with 16 bases between. The CDR3 has 16 residues. The germline V gene encodes CDR1 LGHDT and CDR2 YNNKEL (reference sequence).

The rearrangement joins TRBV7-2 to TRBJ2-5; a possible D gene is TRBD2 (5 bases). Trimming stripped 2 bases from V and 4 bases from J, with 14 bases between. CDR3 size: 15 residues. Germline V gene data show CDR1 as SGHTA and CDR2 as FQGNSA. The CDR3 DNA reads TGTGCCAGCAGCTTACTAGCATGGGTCACAGAGACCCAGTACTTC. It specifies CASSLLAWVTETQYF.

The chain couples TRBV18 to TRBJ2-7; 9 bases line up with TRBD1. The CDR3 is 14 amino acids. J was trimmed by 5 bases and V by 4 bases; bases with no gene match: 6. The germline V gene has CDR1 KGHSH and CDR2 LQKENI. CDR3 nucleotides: TGTGCCAGCTCACTGGGACAGGGTAACCACGAGCAGTACTTC. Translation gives CASSLGQGNHEQYF.

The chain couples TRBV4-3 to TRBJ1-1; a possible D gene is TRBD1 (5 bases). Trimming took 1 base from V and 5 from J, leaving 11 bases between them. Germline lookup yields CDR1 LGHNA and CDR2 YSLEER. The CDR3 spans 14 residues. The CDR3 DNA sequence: TGCGCCAGCAGCCAAGGGGGGGAGGGGACTGAAGCTTTCTTT. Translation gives CASSQGGEGTEAFF.

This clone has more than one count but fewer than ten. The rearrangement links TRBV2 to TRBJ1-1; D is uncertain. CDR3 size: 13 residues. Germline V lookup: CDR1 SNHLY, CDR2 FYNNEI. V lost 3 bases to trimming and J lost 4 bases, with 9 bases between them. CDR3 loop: CASSDLSSTEAFF. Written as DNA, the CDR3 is TGTGCCAGCAGTGATTTGTCTTCCACTGAAGCTTTCTTT.